A selection of T cell receptor beta chains follows, all from one sample in a study of control samples from healthy donors and cancer patients. The method was immunoSEQ multiplex PCR; TCRdb's version includes in-frame clones alone and lacks a portion of them. Here the sample spans 100,000 to 150,000 clones, roughly 90% being singletons. Sequenced material: blood. The source of these receptors is a man aged 40-49 years in good health. Each CDR3 is given with its conserved first and last residue. D genes are given only for firm matches. Only part of the rows carry a size: once, few, many, or a class if the clone is expanded.

V gene: TRBV11-2
clone size: -
J gene: TRBJ2-7
D gene: -
CDR3 protein: CASSFGGVTYEQYF
CDR3 DNA: TGTGCCAGCAGCTTCGGCGGGGTTACCTACGAGCAGTACTTC

V gene: TRBV6-6
clone size: -
J gene: TRBJ2-3
D gene: TRBD2
CDR3 protein: CASSYSGTKSSDTRYF
CDR3 DNA: TGTGCCAGCAGTTATTCCGGGACTAAGTCATCTGATACGCGGTATTTT

V gene: TRBV12-5
clone size: -
J gene: TRBJ2-2
D gene: -
CDR3 protein: CASGPIWGQNTGELFF
CDR3 DNA: TGTGCTAGTGGTCCCATCTGGGGGCAGAACACCGGGGAGCTGTTTTTT

V gene: TRBV10-2
clone size: -
J gene: TRBJ1-5
D gene: -
CDR3 protein: CASSLLEPNQPQHF
CDR3 DNA: TGCGCCAGCAGTCTGTTGGAACCCAATCAGCCCCAGCATTTT

V gene: TRBV6-5
clone size: -
J gene: TRBJ1-6
D gene: -
CDR3 protein: CASRDNSPLHF
CDR3 DNA: TGTGCCAGCAGGGATAATTCACCCCTCCACTTT

V gene: TRBV12-3/TRBV12-4
clone size: once
J gene: TRBJ2-7
D gene: -
CDR3 protein: CASSLRGEQYF
CDR3 DNA: TGTGCCAGCAGTTTGAGGGGCGAGCAGTACTTC

V gene: TRBV4-1
clone size: -
J gene: TRBJ1-2
D gene: -
CDR3 protein: CASSQDRFGYTF
CDR3 DNA: TGCGCCAGCAGCCAAGATAGGTTCGGCTACACCTTC

V gene: TRBV20-1
clone size: -
J gene: TRBJ1-6
D gene: -
CDR3 protein: CSASPLGISNSPLHF
CDR3 DNA: TGCAGTGCTAGTCCCCTAGGGATATCGAATTCACCCCTCCACTTT

V gene: TRBV11-2
clone size: -
J gene: TRBJ1-1
D gene: -
CDR3 protein: CASSLWAAVNTEAFF
CDR3 DNA: TGTGCCAGCAGCTTATGGGCCGCAGTGAACACTGAAGCTTTCTTT

V gene: TRBV5-5
clone size: -
J gene: TRBJ2-5
D gene: -
CDR3 protein: CASKNDPGWIETQYF
CDR3 DNA: TGTGCCAGCAAAAACGACCCAGGGTGGATCGAGACCCAGTACTTC

V gene: TRBV18
clone size: -
J gene: TRBJ1-4
D gene: TRBD1
CDR3 protein: CASSPGQATNEKLFF
CDR3 DNA: TGTGCCAGCTCACCCGGACAGGCTACTAATGAAAAACTGTTTTTT

V gene: TRBV5-1
clone size: -
J gene: TRBJ2-5
D gene: TRBD2
CDR3 protein: CASSLGLAGGRETQYF
CDR3 DNA: TGCGCCAGCAGCTTGGGACTAGCGGGCGGGCGGGAGACCCAGTACTTC

V gene: TRBV18
clone size: -
J gene: TRBJ2-3
D gene: -
CDR3 protein: CASSPPRTDTQYF
CDR3 DNA: TGTGCCAGCTCACCACCTCGCACAGATACGCAGTATTTT

V gene: TRBV15
clone size: -
J gene: TRBJ1-5
D gene: -
CDR3 protein: CATSPGRGPQHF
CDR3 DNA: TGTGCCACCAGTCCCGGCCGTGGGCCCCAGCATTTT

V gene: TRBV19
clone size: -
J gene: TRBJ2-7
D gene: -
CDR3 protein: CASSTLGSGPQYF
CDR3 DNA: TGTGCCAGTAGTACCCTCGGGAGTGGTCCACAGTACTTC

V gene: TRBV5-6
clone size: -
J gene: TRBJ2-5
D gene: -
CDR3 protein: CASSLSGMETQYF
CDR3 DNA: TGTGCCAGCAGCTTGAGTGGTATGGAGACCCAGTACTTC

V gene: TRBV29-1
clone size: once
J gene: TRBJ2-6
D gene: -
CDR3 protein: CSVAGTGANVLTF
CDR3 DNA: TGCAGCGTTGCAGGGACTGGGGCCAACGTCCTGACTTTC

V gene: TRBV27
clone size: -
J gene: TRBJ1-6
D gene: -
CDR3 protein: CASSLGSRVSSYNSPLHF
CDR3 DNA: TGTGCCAGCAGTTTGGGATCCAGAGTTAGCTCCTATAATTCACCCCTCCACTTT

V gene: TRBV6-4
clone size: once
J gene: TRBJ1-2
D gene: -
CDR3 protein: CASGHGDGGYTF
CDR3 DNA: TGTGCCAGCGGACACGGGGATGGTGGCTACACCTTC

V gene: TRBV12-3/TRBV12-4
clone size: -
J gene: TRBJ2-1
D gene: -
CDR3 protein: CASSRFRYEQFF
CDR3 DNA: TGTGCCAGCAGTCGATTCCGTTATGAGCAGTTCTTC

V gene: TRBV5-1
clone size: -
J gene: TRBJ2-7
D gene: -
CDR3 protein: CASSLAPGERARSSYEQYF
CDR3 DNA: TGCGCCAGCAGCTTGGCCCCGGGAGAAAGAGCCCGAAGCTCCTACGAGCAGTACTTC

V gene: TRBV6-5
clone size: -
J gene: TRBJ1-3
D gene: TRBD1
CDR3 protein: CASGDRSSGNTIYF
CDR3 DNA: TGTGCCAGCGGGGACAGAAGCTCTGGAAACACCATATATTTT